This T cell receptor (beta chain) comes out of a study of spatial heterogeneity in lung cancer (dated by TCRdb to the late 2010s). Study-level background: More beta-chain than alpha-chain transcripts were consistently detected, likely reflecting higher beta-chain transcript abundance. In tumor regions, TCR transcript counts showed a strong correlation with a T cell transcriptional module score from matched bulk RNA-seq. In the raw uncorrected reads, each unique combination of TCR and UMI appeared on average more than ten times. The study quantitatively compared TCR alpha and beta repertoires across multiple tumor regions, matched nontumor lung and blood in non-small cell lung cancer. Nonsynonymous mutation counts, determined by whole-exome sequencing of tumor tissue, were related to features of the TCR repertoire. At surgery, both alpha and beta chains were TCR-sequenced in about 200 tumor regions, approximately 64 matched nontumor lung samples and a few dozen PBMC samples.

Based on the germline V gene (reference sequence), the CDR1 and CDR2 sequences are PRHDT and FYEKMQ. The CDR3 runs 15 residues from the cysteine to the phenylalanine. Just the 45-base CDR3 DNA is kept, in frame starting at base 1. V was cut back by 2 bases and J by 7 bases, leaving a gap of 14 bases between them. This clonotype appeared many times. Its antigen remains undetermined. Base qualities are missing; no much larger clone stands one base away. The protocol used for the library was 5' RACE. Reads for this sample came from a NextSeq 500. To allow correction of PCR and sequencing errors, the TCR library protocol tagged every TCR cDNA molecule with a unique molecular identifier. For the original study's pipeline: Decombinator tools were used for TCR identification, UMI-based error correction and CDR3 extraction. Expanded TCRs were defined as those above a frequency of 2 per 1,000, corresponding to the top 1% of the tumor frequency distribution. Expanded tumor TCRs statistically deemed absent (corrected P<0.05) from at least one tumor region were classed as regional, and all other expanded tumor TCRs were classed as ubiquitous. Renyi diversity was calculated using the R vegan package after each repertoire was subsampled 100 times to 5,000 TCRs. To build CDR3 similarity networks, amino acid triplet string-kernel similarity was used, and CDR3s were connected when their pairwise similarity was above 0.82. The raw public reads went through TCRdb reprocessing: fastp at Q25, MiXCR clone calling, in-frame beta chains kept. Identical CDR3 protein sequences are pooled into one entry, listed with their most common genes and DNA. For this entry, the V and J calls and clone size follow TCRdb and not the study's own pipeline. The sample contains fewer than 15,000 distinct CDR3 sequences, about 5.4% of them found a single time. In total, the top ten clones hold 11% of the sample.

The investigation overall reported the following: TCR-seq coverage of tumor T cells was estimated at only approximately 7% for alpha chains and 13% for beta chains. Counts of ubiquitous and regional expanded TCRs correlated with counts of ubiquitous and regional nonsynonymous mutations, respectively. The tumor nonsynonymous mutation count correlated with the number of expanded alpha and beta TCRs within the tumor. Additional single-cell paired TCR alpha and beta sequencing was considered necessary to confirm, at a functional level, the hypothesis that regional TCRs recognize regional mutations.

The label giving this sample's time point can be read as: sample taken at primary tumor resection. The donors were 65 to 90 patients from the lung TRACERx cohort who had early-stage, untreated non-small cell lung cancer. TCR sequencing used whole RNA extracted from tumor and nontumor lung tissue, or from cryopreserved PBMC samples, without cell sorting. A patient was chosen for TCR sequencing only when enough RNA was available from at least two tumor regions. Before being selected, tumor and adjacent nontumor lung specimens were reviewed by a lung pathologist. This sequence originates from a female donor with early-stage non-small cell lung cancer. Sequences were derived from lung tumor tissue, sampled at surgery. The rearranged chain carries TRBV13 and TRBJ1-4, with TRBD1 perhaps the D gene, on 5 matching bases. This receptor has the CDR3 CASSLRGGVSEKLFF. The DNA is as follows: TGTGCCAGCAGCTTACGAGGAGGGGTCAGTGAAAAACTGTTTTTT. Here the CDR3 is joined to the reference TRBV13 and TRBJ1-4 genes, and the full variable domain is: AAGVIQSPRHLIKEKRETATLKCYPIPRHDTVYWYQQGPGQDPQFLISFYEKMQSDKGSIPDRFSAQQFSDYHSELNMSSLELGDSALYFCASSLRGGVSEKLFFGSGTQLSVL.